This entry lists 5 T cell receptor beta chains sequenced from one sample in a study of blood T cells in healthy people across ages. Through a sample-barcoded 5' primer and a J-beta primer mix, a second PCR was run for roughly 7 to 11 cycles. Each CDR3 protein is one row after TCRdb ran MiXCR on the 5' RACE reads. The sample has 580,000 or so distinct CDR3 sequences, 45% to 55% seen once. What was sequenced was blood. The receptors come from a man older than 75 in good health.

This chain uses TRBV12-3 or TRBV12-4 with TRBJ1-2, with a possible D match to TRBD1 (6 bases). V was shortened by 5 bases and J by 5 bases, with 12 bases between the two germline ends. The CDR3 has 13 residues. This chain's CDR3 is CASSPNREYGYTF. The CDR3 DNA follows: TGTGCCAGCAGTCCTAACAGGGAATATGGCTACACCTTC.

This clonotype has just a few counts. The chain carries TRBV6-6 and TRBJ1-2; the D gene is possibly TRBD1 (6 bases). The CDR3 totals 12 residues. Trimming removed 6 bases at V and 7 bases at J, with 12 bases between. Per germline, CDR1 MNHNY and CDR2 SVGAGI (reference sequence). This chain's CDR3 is CASSQRTVGYTF. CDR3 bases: TGTGCCAGCAGCCAAAGGACAGTTGGCTACACCTTC.

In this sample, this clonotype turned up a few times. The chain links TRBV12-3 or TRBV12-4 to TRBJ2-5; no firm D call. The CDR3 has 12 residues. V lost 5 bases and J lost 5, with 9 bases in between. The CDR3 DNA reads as TGTGCCAGCAGTCTCCTTTTTGAGACCCAGTACTTC. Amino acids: CASSLLFETQYF.

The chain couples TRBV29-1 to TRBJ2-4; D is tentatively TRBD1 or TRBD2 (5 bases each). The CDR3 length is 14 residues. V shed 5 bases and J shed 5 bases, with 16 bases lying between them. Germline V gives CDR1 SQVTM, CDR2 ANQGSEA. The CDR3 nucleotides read TGCAGCGTTAAGTCTCCTGGGGACCAAAACATTCAGTACTTC. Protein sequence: CSVKSPGDQNIQYF.

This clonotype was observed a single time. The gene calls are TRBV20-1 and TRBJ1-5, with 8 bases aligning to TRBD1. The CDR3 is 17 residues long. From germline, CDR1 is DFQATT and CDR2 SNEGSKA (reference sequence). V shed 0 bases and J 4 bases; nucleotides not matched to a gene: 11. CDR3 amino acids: CSARDLGAGGRNQPQHF. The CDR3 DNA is TGCAGTGCTAGAGATTTAGGGGCAGGGGGCCGTAATCAGCCCCAGCATTTT.